These T cell receptor beta chains were read from a single sample in a study of neoadjuvant anti-PD-1 for oral cavity cancer. The assay was immunoSEQ multiplex PCR, and TCRdb's table has in-frame clones only and misses some. In the table there are about 13,000 clones, 67% of which are singletons. This specimen was PBMCs, taken after nivolumab (anti-PD-1) treatment. These TCRs come from a person aged 40 to 85 with oral cavity squamous cell carcinoma. CDR3s include the opening cysteine and the closing phenylalanine or tryptophan. D genes are given only for firm matches. For some rows the clone size is stated as once, few or many, or as a class when expanded; others skip it.

J,size,D,V,DNA,CDR3
TRBJ1-5,-,TRBD1,TRBV27,TGTGCCAGCCGCACAGGGGGGGGTGATCAGCCCCAGCATTTT,CASRTGGGDQPQHF
TRBJ1-3,few,-,TRBV2,TGTGCCAGCCAAGGGAACTCTGGAAACACCATATATTTT,CASQGNSGNTIYF
TRBJ2-1,-,TRBD1,TRBV7-2,TGTGCCAGCAGCCAAGACAGGGGGGTATTCAATGAGCAGTTCTTC,CASSQDRGVFNEQFF
TRBJ1-5,-,-,TRBV6-6,TGTGCCAGCAGTTACGAAGTCAGTTTAAGCAATCAGCCCCAGCATTTT,CASSYEVSLSNQPQHF
TRBJ2-3,-,TRBD1,TRBV6-5,TGTGCCAGCAGTCGTTGGACAGGGGAAGCGAATACGCAGTATTTT,CASSRWTGEANTQYF
TRBJ2-3,-,-,TRBV30,TGTGCCTGGAGTGTAGGGGGGGGTTCAGATACGCAGTATTTT,CAWSVGGGSDTQYF
TRBJ2-3,-,-,TRBV2,TGTGCCAGCAGGGTTAGCACAGATACGCAGTATTTT,CASRVSTDTQYF
TRBJ2-1,-,-,TRBV9,TGTGCCAGCAGCGTAGGACCGGTCCACAATGAGCAGTTCTTC,CASSVGPVHNEQFF
TRBJ2-4,few,-,TRBV25-1,TGTGCCAGCAGCAGCACCGAAAACATTCAGTACTTC,CASSSTENIQYF
TRBJ2-7,-,TRBD1,TRBV15,TGTGCCACCAGCGACAGGGGAACAGGGGGCGGTGAGCAGTACTTC,CATSDRGTGGGEQYF
TRBJ2-7,-,TRBD2,TRBV5-1,TGCGCCAGCAAGACTAGCGTACGTTCTGGCGACGAGCAGTACTTC,CASKTSVRSGDEQYF
TRBJ2-7,-,TRBD2,TRBV10-3,TGTGCCATCGGGGAGCGGGGAGGCTACGAGCAGTACTTC,CAIGERGGYEQYF
TRBJ2-2,-,-,TRBV7-9,TGTGCCAGCAGCCCTCGAATTGAGGTCACCGGGGAGCTGTTTTTT,CASSPRIEVTGELFF
TRBJ2-5,-,TRBD1,TRBV10-3,TGTGCCATCAGTGAGTCGGAAGAGACAGGGGATGAGACCCAGTACTTC,CAISESEETGDETQYF
TRBJ1-5,-,-,TRBV2,TGTGCCAGCAGTGTTCAGGGGCCCAATCAGCCCCAGCATTTT,CASSVQGPNQPQHF
TRBJ2-2,-,TRBD1,TRBV19,TGTGCCAGTAGTATAGTGGCAGGGGGTGCCGGGGAGCTGTTTTTT,CASSIVAGGAGELFF
TRBJ2-1,-,TRBD1,TRBV5-1,TGCGCCAGCGAGGACAGGGGTAACAATGAGCAGTTCTTC,CASEDRGNNEQFF